What follows are 15 T cell receptor beta chains derived from one specimen sequenced in a study of OX40 agonist ivuxolimab in advanced cancers. The repertoire was sequenced with immunoSEQ multiplex PCR; TCRdb's copy has only in-frame clones and lacks some. The sample includes fewer than 55,000 clones, 75% to 90% of them seen just once. The sample in question was CD4+ or CD8+ T cells sorted from blood, obtained in a trial of the OX40 agonist ivuxolimab. The source is an adult with an advanced solid tumor such as melanoma, head and neck, liver or kidney cancer.

The chain links TRBV7-2 to TRBJ1-5, with D uncertain. The CDR3 length is 18 residues. Per germline, CDR1 SGHTA and CDR2 FQGNSA. The V gene lost 1 base and the J gene lost 0 bases, with 16 bases spanning the gap. DNA for the CDR3: TGTGCCAGCAGCTTAGGAACCGGGAGACAATATAGCAATCAGCCCCAGCATTTT. Its protein is CASSLGTGRQYSNQPQHF.

This clone appeared once. The chain couples TRBV9 to TRBJ2-2; tentatively, D is TRBD2 (6 bases). The CDR3 is made up of 17 amino acids. The V gene lost 1 base and the J gene lost 4 bases, with 17 bases spanning the gap. CDR1 and CDR2 (germline): SGDLS, YYNGEE. CDR3 coding DNA: TGTGCCAGCAGCGTATTCCCCGGAGGGCAGACCACCGGGGAGCTGTTTTTT. Translated, it gives CASSVFPGGQTTGELFF.

V gene TRBV28 combines with J gene TRBJ1-5; D uncertain. Germline CDR1 is MDHEN and CDR2 is SYDVKM. V gave up 7 bases and J gave up 6 bases, with 10 bases separating them. CDR3 length equals 12 residues. Written as DNA, the CDR3 is TGTGCCAGCACCCAAACAACTCAGCCCCAGCATTTT. Its translation: CASTQTTQPQHF.

The chain uses TRBV19 and TRBJ1-1; D not resolved. The CDR3 extends over 12 amino acids. V lost 5 bases to trimming and J lost 7 bases, with 11 bases between them. Germline CDR1 is LNHDA and CDR2 is SQIVND (reference sequence). The CDR3 DNA is TGTGCCAGTAGTTGGACGACTGGTGAAGCTTTCTTT. It is translated as CASSWTTGEAFF.

This clone came up a few times. The gene calls are TRBV6-6 and TRBJ2-1; a possible D gene is TRBD1 (5 bases). CDR1 and CDR2 from the germline V gene are MNHNY and SVGAGI (reference sequence). CDR3 length: 15 residues. V was clipped by 2 bases and J by 4 bases, with 12 bases between them. CDR3: CASSYDSTMYNEQFF. DNA for the CDR3: TGTGCCAGCAGTTACGACAGCACGATGTACAATGAGCAGTTCTTC.

The rearrangement joins TRBV2 to TRBJ1-4; 8 positions agree with TRBD1. V trimming: 5 bases; J trimming: 3 bases; junction bases outside the gene matches: 2. The germline V gene encodes CDR1 SNHLY and CDR2 FYNNEI. The CDR3 length is 14 residues. CDR3 in DNA: TGTGCCAGCAGTAGGACAGGGCCTAATGAAAAACTGTTTTTT. Amino acids: CASSRTGPNEKLFF.

The chain uses TRBV5-1 and TRBJ2-7, with 9 bases identical to TRBD1. Germline CDR1 is SGHRS and CDR2 is YFSETQ. Trimming cost V 4 bases and J 1 base; bases outside gene matches: 3. The CDR3 has 14 amino acids. Here the CDR3 reads CASSEQGASYEQYF. CDR3 coding DNA: TGCGCCAGCAGCGAACAGGGGGCGTCCTACGAGCAGTACTTC.

A single count supports this clone. The V and J genes are TRBV11-2 and TRBJ2-2; 8 nucleotides line up with TRBD1. The CDR3 is 16 residues long. Trimming removed 3 bases from V and 2 bases from J; junction bases left unmatched: 5. From germline, CDR1 is SGHAT and CDR2 FQNNGV. The CDR3 DNA reads TGTGCCAGCAGCTTCGGCACAGGGGGAAACACCGGGGAGCTGTTTTTT. Protein sequence: CASSFGTGGNTGELFF.

In its sample, this clone was seen a few times. V and J are TRBV18 and TRBJ2-2, with 8 bases aligning to TRBD2. The CDR3 consists of 18 residues. In germline, CDR1 is KGHSH, CDR2 LQKENI. V trimming: 1 base; J trimming: 1 base; junction bases outside the gene matches: 8. CDR3 nucleotides: TGTGCCAGCTCACCACGTATTAGCGGGGTCATGAACACCGGGGAGCTGTTTTTT. Its translation is CASSPRISGVMNTGELFF. The full variable domain, in which reference TRBV18 and TRBJ2-2 provide the parts outside the CDR3, is NAGVMQNPRHLVRRRGQEARLRCSPMKGHSHVYWYRQLPEEGLKFMVYLQKENIIDESGMPKERFSAEFPKEGPSILRIQQVVRGDSAAYFCASSPRISGVMNTGELFFGEGSRLTVL.

This clone was found once. V gene TRBV9 combines with J gene TRBJ2-7; 8 bases agree with TRBD1. The V gene end was trimmed by 0 bases and the J gene end by 2 bases; junction bases not matched to a gene: 4. Germline V gene data show CDR1 as SGDLS and CDR2 as YYNGEE. The CDR3 runs to 15 residues. CDR3 region: CASSVGQGLPYEQYF. CDR3 sequence (DNA): TGTGCCAGCAGCGTAGGACAGGGGCTTCCCTACGAGCAGTACTTC.

The genes are TRBV6-6 and TRBJ2-7; D not resolved. V dropped 2 bases and J dropped 4 bases, with 12 bases sitting between them. CDR1 and CDR2 from the germline V gene are MNHNY and SVGAGI (reference sequence). CDR3 length: 14 residues. The CDR3 nucleotides read TGTGCCAGCAGTTACGCCGCTAAGCGATACGAGCAGTACTTC. This codes for CASSYAAKRYEQYF.

The CDR3 loop is CATSRDGQETQYF. The CDR3 DNA is TGTGCCACCAGCAGAGATGGACAAGAGACCCAGTACTTC. The V and J genes are TRBV15 and TRBJ2-5; D is unresolved. Per the germline V gene, CDR1 is LNHNV and CDR2 is YYDKDF (reference sequence). V was clipped by 0 bases and J by 2 bases, with 4 bases between them. The CDR3 covers 13 residues.

The J gene is TRBJ1-4, the V gene TRBV5-8; D might be TRBD1 (6 bases). Germline V gene data show CDR1 as SGHTS and CDR2 as YDEGEE. V was trimmed by 2 bases and J by 6 bases, leaving 14 bases between them. The length of the CDR3 is 15 residues. The CDR3, as DNA: TGTGCCAGCAGCTTCTACAGGGAGACCCATGAAAAACTGTTTTTT. This gives the protein CASSFYRETHEKLFF. The variable domain in full, with the rest retrieved from reference TRBV5-8 and TRBJ1-4, is EAGVTQSPTHLIKTRGQQATLRCSPISGHTSVYWYQQALGLGLQFLLWYDEGEERNRGNFPPRFSGRQFPNYSSELNVNALELEDSALYLCASSFYRETHEKLFFGSGTQLSVL.

In nucleotides, the CDR3 is TGTGCCAGCAGTTATTTCGGGGGGCCTAGCACAGATACGCAGTATTTT. It yields the protein CASSYFGGPSTDTQYF. The rearrangement joins TRBV6-5 to TRBJ2-3, with D perhaps matching TRBD2 (7 bases). The CDR3 is made up of 16 amino acids. With 3 bases removed from V and 0 bases from J, the gap between germline ends came to 13 bases. Germline CDR1 and CDR2: MNHEY and SVGAGI.

This clone was seen a handful of times. This chain uses TRBV2 with TRBJ1-5; D is unresolved. Looked up from germline, CDR1 is SNHLY and CDR2 is FYNNEI. This CDR3 has 16 amino acids. The ends were cut back, 1 base at V and 0 bases at J, with 10 bases in the middle. The CDR3 DNA follows: TGTGCCAGCAGTGAAGGGTCCGAATATAGCAATCAGCCCCAGCATTTT. Translating it yields CASSEGSEYSNQPQHF.